The 7 T cell receptor beta chains below were found in one sample sequenced in a study of T-cell memory formation after mild COVID-19. TCRdb ran MiXCR on the 5' RACE reads and lists one entry per CDR3 protein. This sample yields about 430,000 distinct CDR3 sequences, of which approximately 18% are seen a single time; 20% to 25% belongs to the top ten. Sequences were obtained from PBMCs or a T cell subset sorted from them (not recorded which). These receptors came from a man aged 18 to 35 who had mild COVID-19 (a few samples of this study predate the infection). Cell type and time point are not known.

The V and J genes are TRBV11-2 and TRBJ2-3; D is tentatively TRBD1 or TRBD2 (5 bases each). V lost 8 bases to trimming and J lost 1 base, with 13 bases between them. CDR1 is SGHAT and CDR2 is FQNNGV in the germline V gene. CDR3 length: 14 amino acids. The CDR3 reads CASYRGFGTDTQYF. CDR3 in DNA: TGTGCCAGCTACCGGGGCTTTGGCACAGATACGCAGTATTTT.

This clonotype showed up just a few times. The chain uses TRBV28 and TRBJ1-1; the D gene is possibly TRBD1 (6 bases). The V end lost 3 bases, the J end lost 3 bases, and 17 bases lay between the germline ends. From germline, CDR1 is MDHEN and CDR2 SYDVKM. The CDR3 is 16 residues long. Here the CDR3 reads CASSFIRGGKDTEAFF. CDR3 DNA: TGTGCCAGCAGTTTTATAAGAGGGGGTAAGGACACTGAAGCTTTCTTT.

This clonotype has only a few counts. The chain uses TRBV4-3 and TRBJ1-4, with no clear D. This CDR3 has 17 amino acids. Trimming took off 0 bases at V and 0 bases at J, with 11 bases between the two ends. CDR1 LGHNA and CDR2 YSLEER come from the germline V gene. Here the CDR3 DNA reads TGCGCCAGCAGCCAAGATTCAGTTTATGCAACTAATGAAAAACTGTTTTTT. Protein product: CASSQDSVYATNEKLFF.

This clonotype turned up a few times. The chain has TRBV7-2 and TRBJ2-7; D is uncertain. From germline, CDR1 is SGHTA and CDR2 FQGNSA. The CDR3 covers 9 residues. As DNA, the CDR3 is TGTGCCAGCAGCTTACCTGGGGACGTC. Its protein is CASSLPGDV.

This clonotype was found many times. V is TRBV30 and J is TRBJ2-3, with D possibly being TRBD1 (7 bases). CDR1 GTSNPN and CDR2 SVGIG come from the germline V gene (reference sequence). The V gene lost 1 base and the J gene lost 4 bases, with 15 bases spanning the gap. This CDR3 is built from 15 residues. CDR3 in DNA: TGTGCCTGGAGTGGCGCAGGGGGGTTCGCAGATACGCAGTATTTT. Amino acid sequence: CAWSGAGGFADTQYF. Full variable domain (remainder filled in from reference TRBV30 and TRBJ2-3): SQTIHQWPATLVQPVGSPLSLECTVEGTSNPNLYWYRQAAGRGLQLLFYSVGIGQISSEVPQNLSASRPQDRQFILSSKKLLLSDSGFYLCAWSGAGGFADTQYFGPGTRLTVL.

This chain uses TRBV6-1 with TRBJ2-5; either TRBD1 or TRBD2 may supply D (5 bases each). Germline V gene lookup returns CDR1 MNHNS and CDR2 SASEGT. The CDR3 has 14 amino acids. V lost 6 bases to trimming and J lost 5 bases, with 16 bases between them. The CDR3 protein is CASRGVAGPETQYF. As DNA, the CDR3 is TGTGCCAGCAGGGGGGTTGCAGGGCCCGAGACCCAGTACTTC.

This clonotype was counted a few times. J is TRBJ1-1 and V is TRBV28; D possibly corresponds to TRBD1 (5 bases). The V end lost 6 bases, the J end lost 1 base, and 15 bases lay between the germline ends. This CDR3 has 15 residues. Looked up from germline, CDR1 is MDHEN and CDR2 is SYDVKM. CDR3 sequence (DNA): TGTGCCAGCAGGCGGGGGAGGCAACCGAACACTGAAGCTTTCTTT. This encodes CASRRGRQPNTEAFF.